This T cell receptor beta chain was captured by sequencing in a study of blood T cell repertoires in COVID-19. Study summary: The samples span acute and convalescent COVID-19 from the United States, Italy and Spain.

The authors' processing: Estimated nucleated cell counts came from reference gene primer amplification. Profiling relied on immunoSEQ multiplex PCR, and the TCRdb table lists in-frame clones only, not all of them. That table supplies the V and J calls and clone size; D and trimming were determined from the DNA. The sample lists approximately 89,000 clones, just under 80% occurring once. There are 13 residues in the CDR3. After removal of 6 bases from V and 10 bases from J, the junction contained 9 bases not matched to a gene. Per germline, CDR1 MDHEN and CDR2 SYDVKM. Enrollment of patients from Seattle took place during active infection, with longitudinal follow-up.

The sequenced material came from peripheral blood. This chain links TRBV28 with TRBJ1-1; 9 positions match TRBD1. The TCR was taken from a man between 65 and 79 years old with COVID-19, enrolled during active disease. CDR3 protein: CASRSQGALGAFF. The CDR3 DNA follows: TGTGCCAGCAGATCACAGGGGGCGCTTGGAGCTTTCTTT.